The 22 T cell receptor beta chains below all came from one sample that was sequenced in a study of T cells after yellow fever vaccination. A single record per CDR3 protein comes from TCRdb applying MiXCR to the 5' RACE reads. The sample has some 560,000 distinct CDR3 sequences, around 17% seen once. The specimen comprised PBMCs, sampled more than 4 days after the first yellow fever vaccination. Receptors were obtained from a man between 18 and 29 years old who received the YFV17D yellow fever vaccine.

This clonotype came up a few times. The V and J genes are TRBV7-9 and TRBJ2-1, with D perhaps matching TRBD2 (6 bases). Trimming took off 8 bases at V and 7 bases at J, with 12 bases between the two ends. Germline CDR1 reads SEHNR; CDR2 reads FQNEAQ (reference sequence). The CDR3 runs to 12 residues. CDR3 coding DNA: TGTGCCAGCGGCCGGGAGTGGAATGAGCAGTTCTTC. The encoded protein is CASGREWNEQFF.

This clonotype has a handful of counts. The chain combines TRBV27 with TRBJ2-1, with 9 nucleotides matching TRBD2. There are 16 residues in the CDR3. The V and J ends lost 5 bases and 4 bases, in that order; junction bases with no gene match: 9. The V gene's germline CDR1 is MNHEY and CDR2 SMNVEV (reference sequence). The CDR3 bases are TGTGCCAGCAGTCCCCTCGTCGCGGGGGGGTACAATGAGCAGTTCTTC. This gives the protein CASSPLVAGGYNEQFF.

This clonotype has a handful of counts. V gene TRBV10-2 combines with J gene TRBJ1-5; D not resolved. The V gene lost 2 bases and the J gene lost 5 bases, with 4 bases spanning the gap. The CDR3 has 12 residues. Germline V gives CDR1 WSHSY, CDR2 SAAADI. This CDR3 reads CASSEDYQPQHF. The CDR3 region has the DNA TGCGCCAGCAGTGAGGACTATCAGCCCCAGCATTTT.

In its sample, this clonotype was seen a few times. V gene TRBV6-5 combines with J gene TRBJ1-3; no clear D gene. Germline V CDR1 and CDR2: MNHEY, SVGAGI. V was cut by 4 bases and J by 4 bases, with 8 bases left in between. The CDR3 covers 13 residues. The CDR3 bases are TGTGCCAGCAGTTCCCTCGCGGGAAACACCATATATTTT. Protein product: CASSSLAGNTIYF.

This clonotype was seen at least ten times. V gene TRBV20-1 combines with J gene TRBJ1-3; D is perhaps TRBD1 (6 bases). V lost 5 bases and J lost 5, with 16 bases in between. Germline CDR1 and CDR2: DFQATT and SNEGSKA (reference sequence). The CDR3 sequence is 14 residues long. The DNA for the CDR3 is TGCAGTGCTTTCATGCCGAGGGGGAGAAACACCATATATTTT. Protein sequence: CSAFMPRGRNTIYF.

V gene TRBV20-1 combines with J gene TRBJ1-5; D gene uncertain. Between the trimmed V and J ends, which lost 0 bases and 11 bases, there was a span of 8 bases. This CDR3 comprises 11 residues. Germline CDR1 DFQATT, CDR2 SNEGSKA (reference sequence). In DNA form, the CDR3 reads TGCAGTGCTAGAGATATAACGGCCCAGCATTTT. This encodes CSARDITAQHF.

The chain carries TRBV9 and TRBJ2-2, with D possibly matching TRBD2 (5 bases). Trimming took off 0 bases at V and 2 bases at J, with 8 bases between the two ends. The CDR3 consists of 15 residues. Germline CDR1 is SGDLS and CDR2 is YYNGEE. CDR3 DNA: TGTGCCAGCAGCGTAGACGGGGTCAACACCGGGGAGCTGTTTTTT. The encoded protein is CASSVDGVNTGELFF.

The chain employs TRBV15 and TRBJ1-4; no definite D call. The CDR3 loop spans 16 amino acids. Deletions cut 4 bases from V and 0 bases from J, with 12 bases between. CDR1 LNHNV and CDR2 YYDKDF come from the germline V gene (reference sequence). CDR3 in amino acids: CATSTHPLATNEKLFF. CDR3 nucleotide sequence: TGTGCCACCAGCACACACCCACTTGCAACTAATGAAAAACTGTTTTTT.

This clonotype was detected only a few times. The chain combines TRBV12-3 or TRBV12-4 with TRBJ2-7; TRBD1 aligns across 9 bases. With 6 bases clipped from V and 5 bases from J, the junction kept 8 bases outside the gene matches. The CDR3 is made up of 14 amino acids. CDR3 nucleotide sequence: TGTGCCAGCAGCTTTAGGACAGGGGCAAACGAGCAGTACTTC. Encoded protein: CASSFRTGANEQYF.

This clonotype has more than one count but fewer than ten. J is TRBJ1-1 and V is TRBV10-3, with TRBD1 as a possible D gene (6 bases). The V gene lost 7 bases and the J gene lost 8 bases, with 11 bases spanning the gap. CDR1 is ENHRY and CDR2 is SYGVKD in the germline V gene. The CDR3 totals 11 residues. The CDR3 DNA sequence: TGTGCCATCACCGGGGGACAAGAAGCTTTCTTT. This gives the protein CAITGGQEAFF.

This clonotype was seen only a few times. The chain couples TRBV2 to TRBJ1-1, with D tentatively TRBD1 (5 bases). The CDR3 spans 15 residues. Germline assignment: CDR1 SNHLY and CDR2 FYNNEI. Trimming left V 5 bases short and J 3 bases short, with 16 bases between. The CDR3 spells CASSPNQKGDTEAFF. The CDR3 nucleotides read TGTGCCAGCAGTCCCAATCAAAAAGGGGACACTGAAGCTTTCTTT. Drawing the rest from reference TRBV2 and TRBJ1-1, the complete variable domain is EPEVTQTPSHQVTQMGQEVILRCVPISNHLYFYWYRQILGQKVEFLVSFYNNEISEKSEIFDDQFSVERPDGSNFTLKIRSTKLEDSAMYFCASSPNQKGDTEAFFGQGTRLTVV.

This clonotype was counted only a few times. This CDR3 is CASSPPHRADQPQHF. The CDR3 DNA follows: TGTGCCAGCAGCCCCCCACACAGGGCTGATCAGCCCCAGCATTTT. The genes are TRBV4-2 and TRBJ1-5, with D possibly TRBD1 on 6 matching bases. Trimming took 4 bases from V and 5 from J, leaving 15 bases between them. CDR1 is LGHNA and CDR2 is YNFKEQ in the germline V gene. The CDR3 extends over 15 amino acids.

This clonotype came up many times. The chain uses TRBV5-1 and TRBJ2-1; D is uncertain. V was trimmed by 0 bases and J by 0 bases, leaving 7 bases between them. Germline-derived CDR1 and CDR2 are SGHRS and YFSETQ. The CDR3 runs 15 residues. This CDR3 is CASSLGGFSYNEQFF. The CDR3 nucleotides read TGCGCCAGCAGCTTGGGGGGTTTCTCCTACAATGAGCAGTTCTTC.

This clonotype was observed a handful of times. This chain connects TRBV24-1 to TRBJ2-5; 8 bases are shared with TRBD1. CDR1 is KGHDR, CDR2 SFDVKD, per germline. The V and J ends lost 1 base and 3 bases, in that order; junction bases with no gene match: 6. The CDR3 is 16 residues long. CDR3 residues: CATSDFIRTGKETQYF. The DNA for the CDR3 is TGTGCCACCAGTGATTTTATCCGGACAGGGAAAGAGACCCAGTACTTC.

This rearrangement joins TRBV7-9 to TRBJ2-7, with TRBD1 identical over 9 bases. Germline V CDR1 and CDR2: SEHNR, FQNEAQ (reference sequence). The J segment lost 2 bases and the V segment lost 4 bases, leaving 12 bases of the junction unmatched. The length of the CDR3 is 17 residues. The CDR3 DNA is TGTGCCAGCAGCTCGACTCGGACAGGGGCTGAAACCTACGAGCAGTACTTC. Translated: CASSSTRTGAETYEQYF.

This CDR3 is CASSGTLNSPLHF. The CDR3 nucleotides are TGTGCCAGCAGCGGGACACTAAATTCACCCCTCCACTTT. The chain is built from TRBV7-6 and TRBJ1-6; tentatively, D is TRBD1 (6 bases). This CDR3 comprises 13 residues. Germline CDR1 reads SGHVS; CDR2 reads FNYEAQ. V lost 5 bases, J lost 7 bases, and 9 bases lay in between.

The gene calls are TRBV6-1 and TRBJ2-7; no reliable D call. Germline V gene sequence: CDR1 MNHNS, CDR2 SASEGT. With 5 bases removed from V and 1 base from J, the gap between germline ends came to 15 bases. The CDR3 loop spans 15 amino acids. The CDR3 DNA reads TGTGCCAGCAGTCCGGGTGTCGGCAGTTCCTACGAGCAGTACGTC. Encoded protein: CASSPGVGSSYEQYV.

J is TRBJ1-5 and V is TRBV5-4; D call uncertain. The CDR3 is 16 residues long. The V gene lost 0 bases and the J gene lost 4 bases, with 14 bases spanning the gap. Germline values: CDR1 SGHNT, CDR2 YYREEE (reference sequence). The CDR3 DNA is TGTGCCAGCAGCTTGGCGAGCAAGATACCAAATCAGCCCCAGCATTTT. The encoded protein is CASSLASKIPNQPQHF.

This clonotype has just a few counts. The V gene is TRBV6-2 or TRBV6-3, the J gene TRBJ2-5; 9 positions agree with TRBD1. The CDR3 covers 14 residues. Germline V gene lookup returns CDR1 MNHEY and CDR2 SVGEGT. Unmatched junction bases numbered 3, after V lost 2 bases and J lost 5 bases. The CDR3 loop is CASSYDRGGETQYF. CDR3 DNA sequence: TGTGCCAGCAGTTACGACAGGGGGGGGGAGACCCAGTACTTC.

This clonotype was seen a handful of times. J is TRBJ1-1 and V is TRBV7-9, with D maybe TRBD1 (5 bases). CDR1 is SEHNR and CDR2 is FQNEAQ in the germline V gene (reference sequence). Trimming took off 3 bases at V and 6 bases at J, with 11 bases between the two ends. There are 13 residues in the CDR3. For the CDR3, the DNA is TGTGCCAGCAGCTTTGAGGGGATCCCTGAAGCTTTCTTT. Its translation: CASSFEGIPEAFF.

CDR3 in amino acids: CASSPPSWGPGEQYF. CDR3 in DNA: TGTGCCAGCAGCCCCCCCAGTTGGGGGCCTGGGGAGCAGTACTTC. The V and J genes are TRBV7-2 and TRBJ2-7; D is possibly TRBD1 (6 bases). Germline V CDR1 and CDR2: SGHTA, FQGNSA. This CDR3 region has 15 residues. V gave up 5 bases and J gave up 7 bases, with 21 bases separating them. The whole variable domain, filled in from reference TRBV7-2 and TRBJ2-7, reads GAGVSQSPSNKVTEKGKDVELRCDPISGHTALYWYRQSLGQGLEFLIYFQGNSAPDKSGLPSDRFSAERTGGSVSTLTIQRTQQEDSAVYLCASSPPSWGPGEQYFGPGTRLTVT.

The J gene is TRBJ2-7, the V gene TRBV6-2 or TRBV6-3; no firm D call. Trimming removed 7 bases at V and 0 bases at J, with 19 bases between. CDR1 and CDR2 (germline): MNHEY, SVGEGT. The CDR3 runs to 16 residues. The CDR3 loop reads CASTAGGALFSYEQYV. The CDR3, as DNA: TGTGCCAGCACCGCCGGCGGTGCACTTTTCTCCTACGAGCAGTACGTC.